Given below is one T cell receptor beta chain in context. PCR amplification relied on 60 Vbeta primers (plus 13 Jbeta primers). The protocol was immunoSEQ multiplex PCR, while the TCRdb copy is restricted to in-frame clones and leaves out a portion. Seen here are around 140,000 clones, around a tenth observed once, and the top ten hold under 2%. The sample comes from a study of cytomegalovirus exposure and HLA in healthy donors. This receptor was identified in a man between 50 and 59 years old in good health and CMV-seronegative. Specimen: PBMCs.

The CDR3 sequence: CASRDQGATEAFF. The CDR3, as DNA: TGTGCCAGCAGGGACCAGGGGGCCACTGAAGCTTTCTTT. The V and J genes are TRBV2 and TRBJ1-1; 8 bases align to TRBD1. Germline CDR1 is SNHLY and CDR2 is FYNNEI. This CDR3 has 13 amino acids. After removal of 6 bases from V and 4 bases from J, the junction contained 4 bases not matched to a gene.